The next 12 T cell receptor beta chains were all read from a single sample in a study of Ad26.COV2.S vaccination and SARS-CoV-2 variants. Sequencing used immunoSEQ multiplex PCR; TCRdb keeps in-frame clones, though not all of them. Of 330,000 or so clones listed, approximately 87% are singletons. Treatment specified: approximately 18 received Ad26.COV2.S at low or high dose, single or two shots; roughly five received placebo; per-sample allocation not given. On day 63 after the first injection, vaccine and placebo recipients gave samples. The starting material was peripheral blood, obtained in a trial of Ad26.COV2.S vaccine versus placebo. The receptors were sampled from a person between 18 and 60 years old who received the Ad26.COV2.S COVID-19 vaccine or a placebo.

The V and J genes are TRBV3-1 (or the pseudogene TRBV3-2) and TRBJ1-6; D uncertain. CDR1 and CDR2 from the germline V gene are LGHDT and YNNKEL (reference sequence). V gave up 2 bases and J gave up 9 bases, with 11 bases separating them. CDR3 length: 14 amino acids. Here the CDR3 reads CASSQKWAFSPLHF. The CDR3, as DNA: TGTGCCAGCAGCCAAAAGTGGGCTTTTTCACCCCTCCACTTT.

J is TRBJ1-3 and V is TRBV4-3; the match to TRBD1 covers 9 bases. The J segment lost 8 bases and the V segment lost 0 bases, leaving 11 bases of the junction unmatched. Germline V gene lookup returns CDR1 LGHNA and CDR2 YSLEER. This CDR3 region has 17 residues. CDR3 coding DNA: TGCGCCAGCAGCCAAGAAGGGTATGAGGACAGGGGACACACCATATATTTT. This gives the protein CASSQEGYEDRGHTIYF.

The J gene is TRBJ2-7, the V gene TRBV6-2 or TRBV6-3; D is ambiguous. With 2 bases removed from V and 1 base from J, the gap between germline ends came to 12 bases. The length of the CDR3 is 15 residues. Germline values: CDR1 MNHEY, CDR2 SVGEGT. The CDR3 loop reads CASSYSNLWSYEQYV. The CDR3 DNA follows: TGTGCCAGCAGTTACAGCAATTTATGGTCCTACGAGCAGTACGTC.

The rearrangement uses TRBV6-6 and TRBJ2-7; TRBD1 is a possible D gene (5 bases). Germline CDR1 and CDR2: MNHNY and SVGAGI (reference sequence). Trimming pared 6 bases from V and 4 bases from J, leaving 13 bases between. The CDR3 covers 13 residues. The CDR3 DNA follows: TGTGCCAGCAGCCCCGTGGGGCCTTACGAGCAGTACTTC. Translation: CASSPVGPYEQYF.

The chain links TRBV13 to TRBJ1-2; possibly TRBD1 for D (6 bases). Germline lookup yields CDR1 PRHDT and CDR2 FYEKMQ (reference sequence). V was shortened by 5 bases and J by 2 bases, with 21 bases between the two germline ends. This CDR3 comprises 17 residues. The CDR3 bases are TGTGCCAGCAGCCTAGCCGCAGGGGTATTAATCAACTATGGCTACACCTTC. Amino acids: CASSLAAGVLINYGYTF.

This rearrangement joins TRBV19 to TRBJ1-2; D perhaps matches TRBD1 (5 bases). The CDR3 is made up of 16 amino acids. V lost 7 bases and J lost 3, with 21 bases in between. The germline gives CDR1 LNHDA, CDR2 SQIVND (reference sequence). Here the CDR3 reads CASKAGIYRGDYGYTF. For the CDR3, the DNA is TGTGCCAGTAAGGCCGGAATCTACCGGGGGGACTATGGCTACACCTTC.

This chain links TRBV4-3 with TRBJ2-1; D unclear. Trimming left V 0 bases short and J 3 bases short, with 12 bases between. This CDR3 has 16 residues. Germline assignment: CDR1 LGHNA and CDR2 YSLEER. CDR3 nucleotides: TGCGCCAGCAGCCAAGAGAGGAACTACGGCTACAATGAGCAGTTCTTC. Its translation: CASSQERNYGYNEQFF.

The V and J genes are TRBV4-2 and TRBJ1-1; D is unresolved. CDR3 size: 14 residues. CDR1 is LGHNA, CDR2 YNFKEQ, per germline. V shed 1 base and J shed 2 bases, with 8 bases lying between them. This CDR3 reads CASSQVLGNTEAFF. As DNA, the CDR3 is TGTGCCAGCAGCCAAGTTTTAGGAAACACTGAAGCTTTCTTT.

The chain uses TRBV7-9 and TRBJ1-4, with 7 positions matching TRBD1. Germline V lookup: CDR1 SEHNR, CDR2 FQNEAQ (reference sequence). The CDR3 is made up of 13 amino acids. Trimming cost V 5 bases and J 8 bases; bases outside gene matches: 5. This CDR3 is CASSPQGGEKLFF. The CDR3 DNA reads TGTGCCAGCAGCCCCCAGGGGGGGGAAAAACTGTTTTTT.

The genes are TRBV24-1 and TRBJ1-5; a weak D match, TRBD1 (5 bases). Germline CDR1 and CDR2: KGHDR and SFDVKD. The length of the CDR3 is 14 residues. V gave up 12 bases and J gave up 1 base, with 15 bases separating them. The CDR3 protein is CASQAQGSNQPQHF. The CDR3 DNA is TGTGCCTCACAAGCCCAGGGAAGCAATCAGCCCCAGCATTTT.

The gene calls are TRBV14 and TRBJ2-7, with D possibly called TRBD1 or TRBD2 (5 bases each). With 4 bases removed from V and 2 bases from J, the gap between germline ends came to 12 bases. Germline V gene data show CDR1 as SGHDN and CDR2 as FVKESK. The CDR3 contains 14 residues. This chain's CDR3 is CASSPLGDPYEQYV. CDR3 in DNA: TGTGCCAGCAGCCCCCTCGGGGACCCCTACGAGCAGTACGTC.

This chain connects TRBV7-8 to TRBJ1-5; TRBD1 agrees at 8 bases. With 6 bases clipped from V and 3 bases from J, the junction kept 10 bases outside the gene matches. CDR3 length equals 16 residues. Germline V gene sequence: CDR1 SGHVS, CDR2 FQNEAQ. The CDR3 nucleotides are TGTGCCAGCAGTAAGGACAGGGTTTCTCTCAATCAGCCCCAGCATTTT. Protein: CASSKDRVSLNQPQHF.